The 27 T cell receptor beta chains presented below share a single source sample, sequenced in a study of cytomegalovirus exposure and HLA in healthy donors. The study ran its PCR with 60 Vbeta and 13 Jbeta primers. Sequenced by immunoSEQ multiplex PCR; TCRdb stores in-frame clones only, minus some. The table has roughly 80,000 clones, less than 80% seen once. Material: PBMCs. All receptors come from a woman between 45 and 65 years old in good health and CMV-seropositive.

J is TRBJ2-5 and V is TRBV6-5; D is possibly TRBD1 (5 bases). This CDR3 spans 13 amino acids. Germline CDR1 MNHEY, CDR2 SVGAGI. With 6 bases removed from V and 5 bases from J, the gap between germline ends came to 13 bases. The chain's CDR3 is CASSHRSSETQYF. CDR3 DNA: TGTGCCAGCAGCCACAGGTCGTCGGAGACCCAGTACTTC.

The genes are TRBV10-3 and TRBJ1-2; 8 bases match TRBD1. Germline values: CDR1 ENHRY, CDR2 SYGVKD. The CDR3 runs to 11 residues. V lost 8 bases and J lost 7; bases outside the gene matches: 3. The chain's CDR3 is CAIQGASGYTF. The CDR3 bases are TGTGCCATCCAGGGGGCTTCTGGCTACACCTTC.

This chain joins TRBV2 and TRBJ2-2; 9 bases fit TRBD2. The germline V gene has CDR1 SNHLY and CDR2 FYNNEI. V lost 3 bases, J lost 2 bases, and 1 base stayed unmatched. CDR3 size: 15 residues. The CDR3 DNA is TGTGCCAGCAGTGATAGCGGGGGAAACACCGGGGAGCTGTTTTTT. Translation gives CASSDSGGNTGELFF.

V and J are TRBV10-2 and TRBJ2-7; 11 bases are shared with TRBD2. Germline loops: CDR1 WSHSY, CDR2 SAAADI. After removal of 1 base from V and 2 bases from J, the junction contained 4 bases not matched to a gene. The CDR3 has 16 amino acids. The CDR3 protein is CASSELLSGGAYEQYF. The CDR3 DNA sequence: TGCGCCAGCAGTGAGTTGCTTAGCGGGGGGGCCTACGAGCAGTACTTC.

This clone appeared once. The CDR3 DNA reads as TGTGCCAGCAGCTTAGATGGCAGGGGGTCCAACACTGAAGCTTTCTTT. Amino acids: CASSLDGRGSNTEAFF. The chain has TRBV7-9 and TRBJ1-1, with 7 bases that match TRBD1. This CDR3 has 16 residues. V lost 1 base to trimming and J lost 2 bases; unmatched junction nucleotides: 7. Germline CDR1 is SEHNR and CDR2 is FQNEAQ (reference sequence).

J is TRBJ1-4 and V is TRBV4-1; TRBD1 matches at 8 bases. In germline, CDR1 is MGHRA, CDR2 YSYEKL. V lost 1 base and J lost 8; bases outside the gene matches: 3. There are 14 residues in the CDR3. CDR3 nucleotide sequence: TGCGCCAGCAGCCAAGGGACAGGGCAGGAAAAACTGTTTTTT. Protein sequence: CASSQGTGQEKLFF.

The rearrangement joins TRBV7-6 to TRBJ2-7; D possibly corresponds to TRBD1 (6 bases). V shed 5 bases and J shed 2 bases, with 10 bases lying between them. Germline values: CDR1 SGHVS, CDR2 FNYEAQ. The CDR3 covers 13 residues. This chain's CDR3 is CASSGGQTYEQYF. CDR3 in DNA: TGTGCCAGCAGCGGAGGACAGACCTACGAGCAGTACTTC.

The V gene is TRBV12-5, the J gene TRBJ1-2, with D tentatively TRBD1 (5 bases). CDR3 size: 13 residues. The germline CDR1 and CDR2 sequences are LGHNT and FRNRAP. The ends were cut back, 7 bases at V and 5 bases at J, with 14 bases in the middle. The CDR3: CASALGATYGYTF. The CDR3 DNA follows: TGTGCTAGTGCCCTAGGGGCTACTTATGGCTACACCTTC.

Written as DNA, the CDR3 is TGCGCCAGCAGTCCCGGCGGGGGGGCACTCAATGAGCAGTTCTTC. As protein: CASSPGGGALNEQFF. J is TRBJ2-1 and V is TRBV10-2, with TRBD2 identical over 9 bases. Germline V gene lookup returns CDR1 WSHSY and CDR2 SAAADI. J gave up 6 bases and V 5 bases, and 8 bases lay outside the gene matches. CDR3 size: 15 residues.

The chain employs TRBV7-2 and TRBJ1-4; the match to TRBD1 covers 9 bases. The CDR3 totals 16 residues. Germline assignment: CDR1 SGHTA and CDR2 FQGNSA. The ends lost 1 base at V and 8 bases at J; junction bases unmatched: 8. The CDR3 sequence: CASSLGWGQGGEKLFF. The CDR3 coding sequence is TGTGCCAGCAGCTTAGGTTGGGGACAGGGAGGCGAAAAACTGTTTTTT.

The sample holds a few counts of this clone. V gene TRBV18 combines with J gene TRBJ2-7; possibly TRBD1 for D (6 bases). V gave up 3 bases and J gave up 2 bases, with 8 bases separating them. CDR1 and CDR2 from the germline V gene are KGHSH and LQKENI. The CDR3 extends over 13 amino acids. The CDR3 nucleotides read TGTGCCAGCTCACCGGACAGCGCCTACGAGCAGTACGTC. This encodes CASSPDSAYEQYV.

Regarding this clone: One end of the junction varies from germline; a read error may be responsible. The chain carries TRBV19 and TRBJ2-2; 12 bases align to TRBD2. The CDR3 sequence is 14 residues long. Germline lookup yields CDR1 LNHDA and CDR2 SQIVND (reference sequence). The CDR3 sequence: CASSIESSGGALFF. The CDR3 region has the DNA TGTGCCAGTAGTATAGAGTCTAGCGGGGGGGCGCTGTTTTTT. The full variable domain, its missing parts supplied by reference TRBV19 and TRBJ2-2, is DGGITQSPKYLFRKEGQNVTLSCEQNLNHDAMYWYRQDPGQGLRLIYYSQIVNDFQKGDIAEGYSVSREKKESFPLTVTSAQKNPTAFYLCASSIESSGGALFFGEGSRLTVL.

The chain recombines TRBV9 with TRBJ2-2, with D unclear. The V gene's germline CDR1 is SGDLS and CDR2 YYNGEE. V lost 0 bases to trimming and J lost 5 bases, with 5 bases between them. The CDR3 is 13 residues long. The CDR3 is CASSVATTGELFF. Written as DNA, the CDR3 is TGTGCCAGCAGCGTAGCTACGACCGGGGAGCTGTTTTTT.

J is TRBJ2-3 and V is TRBV4-2; D not certain. Germline V CDR1 and CDR2: LGHNA, YNFKEQ. The CDR3 runs to 17 residues. V was cut by 0 bases and J by 5 bases, with 18 bases left in between. The CDR3 DNA reads TGTGCCAGCAGCCAAGATCCCCCGGGTAGGATCCAAGATACGCAGTATTTT. Translation gives CASSQDPPGRIQDTQYF.

This sequence joins TRBV6-1 and TRBJ2-3; TRBD2 matches 10 bases. Germline CDR1 MNHNS, CDR2 SASEGT. The CDR3 runs to 15 residues. J lost 2 bases, V lost 5 bases, and 4 bases had no gene match. The CDR3 reads CASSSSGGFTDTQYF. The CDR3, as DNA: TGTGCCAGCAGTTCTAGCGGGGGCTTCACAGATACGCAGTATTTT.

V gene TRBV5-6 combines with J gene TRBJ2-7; D not certain. V lost 4 bases and J lost 6, with 11 bases in between. CDR3 length: 12 amino acids. CDR1 SGHDT and CDR2 YYEEEE come from the germline V gene. The CDR3 is CASSLLPSEQYF. The CDR3 DNA reads TGTGCCAGCAGCCTACTACCCAGCGAGCAGTACTTC.

CDR3 in amino acids: CASSQGGENTEAFF. The DNA for the CDR3 is TGTGCCAGCAGCCAAGGGGGGGAGAACACTGAAGCTTTCTTT. This chain uses TRBV4-2 with TRBJ1-1; D may be TRBD1 (5 bases). The CDR3 sequence is 14 residues long. With 1 base removed from V and 1 base from J, the gap between germline ends came to 7 bases. Per the germline V gene, CDR1 is LGHNA and CDR2 is YNFKEQ.

The chain carries TRBV15 and TRBJ1-6; D is perhaps TRBD1 (6 bases). Germline CDR1 is LNHNV and CDR2 is YYDKDF (reference sequence). The ends were cut back, 0 bases at V and 1 base at J, with 10 bases in the middle. CDR3 size: 17 residues. CDR3 DNA: TGTGCCACCAGCAGAGAGGGACATAGGTCCTATAATTCACCCCTCCACTTT. Translated, it gives CATSREGHRSYNSPLHF.

V gene TRBV5-4 combines with J gene TRBJ2-7, with D maybe TRBD2 (6 bases). V was clipped by 1 base and J by 7 bases, with 12 bases between them. This CDR3 has 13 residues. Looked up from germline, CDR1 is SGHNT and CDR2 is YYREEE (reference sequence). This chain's CDR3 is CASSLTGRGEQYF. The CDR3 nucleotides read TGTGCCAGCAGCTTGACAGGACGGGGGGAGCAGTACTTC.

The rearrangement links TRBV9 to TRBJ1-2, with D hard to call. The V end lost 3 bases, the J end lost 4 bases, and 10 bases lay between the germline ends. CDR1 is SGDLS, CDR2 YYNGEE, per germline. The CDR3 is 13 amino acids. The CDR3 loop reads CASSADGVYGYTF. The CDR3 DNA reads TGTGCCAGCAGCGCCGACGGAGTCTATGGCTACACCTTC.

Points on this clone: One end of the junction varies from germline; a read error may be responsible. V usage is TRBV5-1 and J usage is TRBJ1-1, with TRBD1 matching 7 bases. CDR1 and CDR2 from the germline V gene are SGHRS and YFSETQ. CDR3 size: 13 residues. CDR3 protein: CASSPGRGVSAFF. CDR3 DNA sequence: TGTGCCAGCAGCCCCGGCAGGGGGGTATCGGCTTTCTTT.

The chain employs TRBV7-9 and TRBJ2-7, with 7 bases lining up with TRBD1. Germline V gene lookup returns CDR1 SEHNR and CDR2 FQNEAQ (reference sequence). The CDR3 spans 14 residues. V lost 6 bases, J lost 3 bases, and 8 bases stayed unmatched. The CDR3 DNA reads TGTGCCAGCAGTTCTAGACAGGGTAACTACGAGCAGTACTTC. Its translation is CASSSRQGNYEQYF.

The DNA for the CDR3 is TGTGCCAGCAGCTTGACTAGCGGGATAAACAATGAGCAGTTCTTC. The encoded protein is CASSLTSGINNEQFF. The V call is TRBV7-3, the J call TRBJ2-1, with TRBD2 identical over 11 bases. This CDR3 is 15 amino acids long. Germline V gives CDR1 SGHTA, CDR2 FQGTGA. V shed 3 bases, J shed 5 bases, and the junction held 3 bases outside the gene matches.

As to this clone: This same CDR3 is encoded by further DNA sequences in the sample. This chain uses TRBV2 with TRBJ2-5; weak D call: TRBD1 (5 bases). The V gene lost 4 bases and the J gene lost 5 bases, with 23 bases spanning the gap. The germline CDR1 and CDR2 sequences are SNHLY and FYNNEI. The CDR3 contains 17 residues. The CDR3 reads CASSASHLTRQRETQYF. The CDR3 DNA sequence: TGTGCCAGCAGTGCAAGCCATCTGACTCGACAGAGGGAGACCCAGTACTTC.

This sequence joins TRBV5-1 and TRBJ1-3, with TRBD1 as a possible D gene (5 bases). V was clipped by 0 bases and J by 2 bases, with 12 bases between them. Germline V gene sequence: CDR1 SGHRS, CDR2 YFSETQ. CDR3 length equals 16 residues. CDR3 DNA: TGCGCCAGCAGCTTGGACTGGGGGGTGGCTGGAAACACCATATATTTT. It translates to CASSLDWGVAGNTIYF.

This clone is a singleton in its sample. The chain uses TRBV5-6 and TRBJ1-2, with D unclear. V lost 0 bases to trimming and J lost 6 bases, with 12 bases between them. The CDR3 sequence is 14 residues long. Germline CDR1 and CDR2: SGHDT and YYEEEE. The CDR3 DNA follows: TGTGCCAGCAGCTTGGTTCGGGCGCGGGATGGCTACACCTTC. This gives the protein CASSLVRARDGYTF.

The J gene is TRBJ1-2, the V gene TRBV9; weak D call: TRBD1 (6 bases). V lost 0 bases and J 4 bases, leaving 13 bases between the germline ends. Germline lookup yields CDR1 SGDLS and CDR2 YYNGEE. This CDR3 is 15 amino acids long. CDR3 in amino acids: CASSVDGQNSYGYTF. The CDR3 bases are TGTGCCAGCAGCGTAGATGGACAGAACTCCTATGGCTACACCTTC.